The T cell receptor beta chain under discussion was sequenced for a study of blood T cell repertoires in COVID-19 (dated by TCRdb to 2020 to 2021). For context, the study as a whole: Collaborator samples came from the United States, Italy and Spain and covered acute and convalescent phases of COVID-19. Subjects who had been exposed to COVID-19, were actively infected with it, or had recovered from it provided the deeply sampled blood TCRbeta repertoires that made up the dataset. The samples were drawn from two sources: the first 160 participants of the ongoing ImmuneRACE study, and about 1,300 subjects contributed by 6 global collaborators. HLA class I and class II types, where available, came from metadata supplied by the sample provider rather than from assay-based typing. Sample metadata almost always included a de-identified subject ID, COVID-19 status, age in years and sex. The repertoires were made available in a free public database intended to serve as a resource for research on the immune response to SARS-CoV-2. The prospective study material was composed of cDNA or gDNA derived from T cells, B-cell-depleted T cells, or PBMCs. Summary of the overall study and its limitations: Clinical and demographic metadata were provided uncurated, with the amount varying by source and participant.

Remarks on this clone: It has no known antigen specificity. Within one base of it there is no much larger clone, and no base qualities were kept.

Based on the germline V gene, the CDR1 and CDR2 sequences are SQVTM and ANQGSEA. The junction shows trimming of 4 bases on V and 6 bases on J, and the gene matches do not reach 6 bases of it. The CDR3 has 13 amino acids, counting the end cysteine and phenylalanine. Left in the record is the CDR3 DNA by itself, 39 bases read in frame from the first base. Collaborating institutions collected whole blood in K2EDTA tubes following their own protocols. For TCRbeta analysis, collaborators shipped samples as frozen whole blood, isolated PBMCs, or DNA extracted from either of those sample types. The immunoSEQ Assay, a bias-controlled multiplex PCR, was used to amplify TCRbeta CDR3 regions from genomic DNA. The study's own analysis went as follows. Within the assay, amplification of reference gene primers was used to estimate how many nucleated cells each sample contained. To quantify the absolute abundance of each unique TCRbeta CDR3 rearrangement, sequence reads were collapsed and filtered. For each sample, productive Simpson clonality was calculated as the square root of Simpson's diversity index across productive rearrangements. The source is immuneACCESS, and TCRdb retained only in-frame sequences with V and J called. Part of the clones is not carried over; for the studies checked, unresolved V genes explain less than half of this, and the remainder is unexplained. The D gene and trimming were derived from the DNA, and the V and J assignments and clone size from that table. Present in this sample are about 140,000 clones, 85% to 90% of which were seen just once. The ten largest account for approximately 11% of the sample.

What was sequenced was peripheral blood. The rearrangement combines TRBV29-1 with TRBJ2-1; a stretch of 7 junction bases matches TRBD1. The source is a woman over 75 with acute or convalescent COVID-19. The CDR3 here reads CSVARAGGNEQFF. At the DNA level, the sequence is TGCAGCGTTGCTCGGGCAGGGGGCAATGAGCAGTTCTTC.